One and the same sample provided the 28 T cell receptor beta chains below, sequenced in a study of CD8 T cells in ankylosing spondylitis. TCRdb redid the calling of the 5' RACE reads with MiXCR, one entry per CDR3 protein. Here the sample spans a few hundred thousand distinct CDR3 sequences, over 15% being singletons. The sequenced sample was blood, either unsorted or a sorted T cell fraction (not recorded which). The source of these receptors is a male donor with ankylosing spondylitis or in good health (not recorded which).

This clonotype turned up a few times. V gene TRBV7-9 combines with J gene TRBJ2-1; 11 bases agree with TRBD2. CDR3 length: 17 amino acids. CDR1 is SEHNR, CDR2 FQNEAQ, per germline (reference sequence). The trim removed 5 bases at V and 4 bases at J, leaving 10 bases unmatched. The DNA of the CDR3 is TGTGCCAGCAGCCCCGATAGCGGGAGGGCGAGATACAATGAGCAGTTCTTC. Its protein product is CASSPDSGRARYNEQFF.

This clonotype has a count of ten or more. V usage is TRBV5-1 and J usage is TRBJ2-1; 9 bases match TRBD2. The CDR3 extends over 16 amino acids. The junction had 9 bases not matched to a gene; V was cut back by 0 bases and J by 8 bases. Germline V gene data show CDR1 as SGHRS and CDR2 as YFSETQ. The CDR3 nucleotides are TGCGCCAGCAGCTTGGGCGTTAGCGGGAGTCGCGATGAGCAGTTCTTC. It translates to CASSLGVSGSRDEQFF.

This clonotype was picked up a small number of times. This chain uses TRBV7-6 with TRBJ1-2; tentatively, D is TRBD1 (6 bases). The V gene's germline CDR1 is SGHVS and CDR2 FNYEAQ. The CDR3 spans 13 residues. The V and J ends lost 1 base and 6 bases respectively, with 9 bases between them. CDR3: CASSLDGGHGYTF. The CDR3, as DNA: TGTGCCAGCAGCTTAGACGGGGGGCATGGCTACACCTTC.

The chain joins TRBV5-1 to TRBJ2-3, with TRBD2 matching 12 bases. J lost 5 bases, V lost 3 bases, and 4 bases had no gene match. Germline lookup yields CDR1 SGHRS and CDR2 YFSETQ. This CDR3 region has 15 residues. CDR3 in amino acids: CASSWTTSGRDTQYF. The DNA for the CDR3 is TGCGCCAGCAGCTGGACGACTAGCGGGAGAGATACGCAGTATTTT.

This clonotype was observed a few times. The rearrangement uses TRBV5-6 and TRBJ2-7; tentatively, D is TRBD2 (6 bases). The CDR3 has 14 residues. The germline V gene has CDR1 SGHDT and CDR2 YYEEEE. Trimming removed 4 bases at V and 6 bases at J, with 17 bases between. For the CDR3, the DNA is TGTGCCAGCAGCGTAACTAGCTTGGTCGGCGAGCAGTACTTC. Its translation is CASSVTSLVGEQYF. Supplemented by reference TRBV5-6 and TRBJ2-7, the full variable domain reads DAGVTQSPTHLIKTRGQQVTLRCSPKSGHDTVSWYQQALGQGPQFIFQYYEEEERQRGNFPDRFSGHQFPNYSSELNVNALLLGDSALYLCASSVTSLVGEQYFGPGTRLTVT.

This rearrangement joins TRBV7-9 to TRBJ2-7; perhaps TRBD2 as D (6 bases). The CDR3 covers 15 residues. V was trimmed by 3 bases and J by 7 bases, leaving 19 bases between them. Germline CDR1 reads SEHNR; CDR2 reads FQNEAQ (reference sequence). In DNA form, the CDR3 reads TGTGCCAGCAGCTTCGGGGGTCACACTACACTGGAGCAGTACTTC. Translated: CASSFGGHTTLEQYF.

This clonotype was observed a few times. The rearrangement links TRBV7-9 to TRBJ1-3, with D unclear. Germline V gene lookup returns CDR1 SEHNR and CDR2 FQNEAQ (reference sequence). Trimming took off 11 bases at V and 2 bases at J, with 19 bases between the two ends. This CDR3 comprises 15 residues. CDR3 in DNA: TGTGCCTCCAGCCCCCCGGGAGTAGCTGGAAACACCATATATTTT. It is translated as CASSPPGVAGNTIYF.

At least ten counts were recorded for this clonotype. The chain uses TRBV3-1 and TRBJ1-1; tentatively, D is TRBD1 (6 bases). With 0 bases removed from V and 5 bases from J, the gap between germline ends came to 16 bases. Germline V CDR1 and CDR2: LGHDT, YNNKEL (reference sequence). CDR3 size: 16 residues. The CDR3 loop reads CASSQDFLGARTEAFF. The CDR3 DNA follows: TGTGCCAGCAGCCAAGATTTTTTGGGGGCGAGGACTGAAGCTTTCTTT.

This clonotype was recorded at least ten times. The rearrangement links TRBV29-1 to TRBJ2-3, with a tentative D call TRBD1 (6 bases). CDR3 size: 15 residues. From germline, CDR1 is SQVTM and CDR2 ANQGSEA. Trimming took 6 bases from V and 2 from J, leaving 18 bases between them. The CDR3 reads CSVATGLATTDTQYF. The DNA of the CDR3 is TGCAGCGTAGCTACAGGGTTGGCTACCACAGATACGCAGTATTTT.

The J gene is TRBJ2-3, the V gene TRBV4-3; 9 bases are a match to TRBD2. The CDR3 is made up of 18 amino acids. Germline V lookup: CDR1 LGHNA, CDR2 YSLEER. With V trimmed by 4 bases and J by 0 bases, 11 bases remained unmatched. CDR3 protein: CASSPTSLAGLSTDTQYF. CDR3 sequence (DNA): TGCGCCAGCAGCCCGACTAGCCTAGCGGGGCTTAGCACAGATACGCAGTATTTT.

The chain links TRBV29-1 to TRBJ2-3, with TRBD2 identical over 7 bases. Germline V gene lookup returns CDR1 SQVTM and CDR2 ANQGSEA. The CDR3 has 14 residues. The trim removed 8 bases at V and 1 base at J, leaving 9 bases unmatched. For the CDR3, the DNA is TGCAGCTTCCACGGGACTATCGGCACAGATACGCAGTATTTT. Amino acids: CSFHGTIGTDTQYF.

This clonotype was seen only a few times. V gene TRBV5-1 combines with J gene TRBJ2-1; D is possibly TRBD1 (5 bases). There are 15 residues in the CDR3. The ends were cut back, 4 bases at V and 3 bases at J, with 14 bases in the middle. Germline CDR1 reads SGHRS; CDR2 reads YFSETQ. DNA of the CDR3: TGCGCCAGCAGCCAGGGAAGTGGGGACTACAATGAGCAGTTCTTC. It is translated as CASSQGSGDYNEQFF.

The chain carries TRBV27 and TRBJ2-7; 8 positions agree with TRBD2. Trimming cost V 2 bases and J 5 bases; bases outside gene matches: 8. Germline CDR1 is MNHEY and CDR2 is SMNVEV (reference sequence). This CDR3 comprises 15 residues. Here the CDR3 reads CASSLGFSGNNEQYF. The CDR3 DNA is TGTGCCAGCAGTTTAGGTTTTAGCGGGAACAACGAGCAGTACTTC.

This clonotype was counted only a few times. The rearrangement links TRBV29-1 to TRBJ2-1, with TRBD2 identical over 10 bases. This CDR3 has 13 amino acids. Germline V gene sequence: CDR1 SQVTM, CDR2 ANQGSEA. Unmatched junction bases numbered 4, after V lost 3 bases and J lost 8 bases. As DNA, the CDR3 is TGCAGCGTTGAGGCTAGCGGGAGCTATGAGCAGTTCTTC. Translating gives CSVEASGSYEQFF.

The CDR3 DNA reads TGTGCCAGCAGTTTATCAACGGGGCATGAAGCTTTCTTT. This gives the protein CASSLSTGHEAFF. This sequence joins TRBV12-3 or TRBV12-4 and TRBJ1-1; maybe TRBD1 (5 bases). V lost 2 bases and J lost 7, with 11 bases in between. This CDR3 region has 13 residues.

This clonotype occurred a few times. The V call is TRBV13, the J call TRBJ1-4; 8 positions match TRBD1. Germline V gene data show CDR1 as PRHDT and CDR2 as FYEKMQ (reference sequence). V shed 5 bases and J 6 bases; nucleotides not matched to a gene: 8. The CDR3 sequence is 15 residues long. The CDR3 spells CASSRVGQGDEKLFF. The CDR3 DNA sequence: TGTGCCAGCAGCCGGGTCGGACAGGGCGATGAAAAACTGTTTTTT.

This clonotype was observed a few times. The gene calls are TRBV29-1 and TRBJ2-2, with 9 bases that match TRBD2. After removal of 0 bases from V and 1 base from J, the junction contained 9 bases not matched to a gene. The length of the CDR3 is 18 residues. The germline V gene encodes CDR1 SQVTM and CDR2 ANQGSEA. The CDR3 region is CSVEDDGSAGGNTGELFF. As DNA, the CDR3 is TGCAGCGTTGAAGATGACGGGTCAGCGGGAGGGAACACCGGGGAGCTGTTTTTT.

Only a few counts were recorded for this clonotype. The chain combines TRBV13 with TRBJ1-3, with no clear D. CDR1 is PRHDT and CDR2 is FYEKMQ in the germline V gene (reference sequence). The CDR3 has 14 residues. The V end was cut by 6 bases, the J end by 4 bases, with 13 bases between. CDR3 residues: CASSLRDEGNTIYF. In nucleotides, the CDR3 is TGTGCCAGCAGTCTCCGGGATGAGGGAAACACCATATATTTT. Complete variable domain (other parts from reference TRBV13 and TRBJ1-3): AAGVIQSPRHLIKEKRETATLKCYPIPRHDTVYWYQQGPGQDPQFLISFYEKMQSDKGSIPDRFSAQQFSDYHSELNMSSLELGDSALYFCASSLRDEGNTIYFGEGSWLTVV.

A few counts support this clonotype. This rearrangement joins TRBV3-1 to TRBJ2-1; 12 positions match TRBD2. CDR3 length equals 18 residues. V shed 0 bases and J 0 bases; nucleotides not matched to a gene: 3. Per germline, CDR1 LGHDT and CDR2 YNNKEL (reference sequence). This chain's CDR3 is CASSQDQLAGGSYNEQFF. The CDR3 nucleotides read TGTGCCAGCAGCCAAGATCAACTAGCGGGAGGCTCCTACAATGAGCAGTTCTTC.

This chain connects TRBV29-1 to TRBJ2-1, with a tentative D call TRBD2 (6 bases). The ends were cut back, 8 bases at V and 7 bases at J, with 18 bases in the middle. The CDR3 loop spans 13 amino acids. Germline V CDR1 and CDR2: SQVTM, ANQGSEA. For the CDR3, the DNA is TGCAGCTCGGGACTCGTGGGGATAAATGAGCAGTTCTTC. This encodes CSSGLVGINEQFF.

This clonotype has only a few counts. V usage is TRBV5-1 and J usage is TRBJ2-1, with D perhaps TRBD2 (6 bases). With 4 bases removed from V and 4 bases from J, the gap between germline ends came to 21 bases. Germline assignment: CDR1 SGHRS and CDR2 YFSETQ. This CDR3 has 17 residues. In DNA form, the CDR3 reads TGCGCCAGCAGCCTGGGGGACTCCCATTACCCGTACAATGAGCAGTTCTTC. Protein: CASSLGDSHYPYNEQFF.

This clonotype has more than one count but fewer than ten. This chain uses TRBV11-2 with TRBJ2-2; D call uncertain. The V gene's germline CDR1 is SGHAT and CDR2 FQNNGV. Trimming stripped 4 bases from V and 6 bases from J, with 12 bases between. The CDR3 totals 14 residues. The CDR3 protein is CASSSALLSGELFF. CDR3 coding DNA: TGTGCCAGCAGCTCAGCTCTGTTATCCGGGGAGCTGTTTTTT.

V usage is TRBV15 and J usage is TRBJ2-2; no reliable D call. This CDR3 has 15 residues. From germline, CDR1 is LNHNV and CDR2 YYDKDF (reference sequence). Trimming stripped 5 bases from V and 4 bases from J, with 14 bases between. The CDR3 reads CATSRAASATGELFF. The DNA of the CDR3 is TGTGCCACCAGCCGGGCCGCGTCCGCCACCGGGGAGCTGTTTTTT.

The chain carries TRBV29-1 and TRBJ2-2; 16 nucleotides agree with TRBD2. The ends lost 7 bases at V and 6 bases at J; junction bases unmatched: 11. Germline V gene lookup returns CDR1 SQVTM and CDR2 ANQGSEA. The CDR3 consists of 17 residues. The CDR3 loop is CSGSGTSGRANPGELFF. The CDR3 DNA is TGCAGCGGATCCGGGACTAGCGGGAGGGCCAACCCCGGGGAGCTGTTTTTT.

The CDR3 DNA follows: TGTGCCAGCAGTTACTCTAGGGGGAAAACCTACGAGCAGTACTTC. Translation: CASSYSRGKTYEQYF. The chain joins TRBV6-5 to TRBJ2-7; possible D gene TRBD1, 6 bases. V lost 0 bases and J lost 2, with 11 bases in between. The germline V gene has CDR1 MNHEY and CDR2 SVGAGI. The CDR3 runs to 15 residues.

This clonotype was detected ten times or more. The chain couples TRBV5-1 to TRBJ2-1; tentative D call: TRBD2 (6 bases). The germline CDR1 and CDR2 sequences are SGHRS and YFSETQ. V was trimmed by 1 base and J by 4 bases, leaving 18 bases between them. The CDR3 has 17 amino acids. The CDR3 reads CASSLYLSGPRYNEQFF. CDR3 sequence (DNA): TGCGCCAGCAGCTTGTATCTAAGCGGGCCGCGTTACAATGAGCAGTTCTTC.

At least ten counts were recorded for this clonotype. The J gene is TRBJ2-7, the V gene TRBV6-2 or TRBV6-3; D ambiguous. CDR3 size: 17 residues. Germline values: CDR1 MNHEY, CDR2 SVGEGT. V was shortened by 8 bases and J by 0 bases, with 23 bases between the two germline ends. In DNA form, the CDR3 reads TGTGCCAGCTCCCACGGACGGTCCCCTGCTTTCTCCTACGAGCAGTACTTC. Protein sequence: CASSHGRSPAFSYEQYF.

This clonotype was found a few times. The V call is TRBV7-3, the J call TRBJ2-1; a weak D match, TRBD2 (7 bases). The CDR3 contains 15 residues. In germline, CDR1 is SGHTA, CDR2 FQGTGA. Trimming shortened V by 1 base and J by 7 bases, and 14 bases separated the two germline ends. CDR3 sequence (DNA): TGTGCCAGCAGCTTAAGAGGGGGGGCTACGAATGAGCAGTTCTTC. This codes for CASSLRGGATNEQFF.